The rows below give T cell receptor beta chains drawn from one sample of a study of human T cells and chemical hapten exposure. TCRdb re-derived calls from the RACE reads in MiXCR, one entry per CDR3 protein. The sample holds 50,000 or so distinct CDR3 sequences, 11% seen once. The source was whole blood, collected in connection with sensitization to the hapten diphenylcyclopropenone (DPC). These receptors were collected from a woman in her thirties or forties with alopecia areata. Some clones in this sample may be carry-over from other donors' samples. The CDR3 runs from the conserved cysteine through the conserved F or W. The order of the fields is J gene, V gene, CDR3 protein.

>TRBJ1-2|TRBV11-2
CASSPQGESYGYTF
>TRBJ2-7|TRBV20-1
CSARDRQGYEQYF
>TRBJ2-3|TRBV13
CASSLGTSGSTDTQYF
>TRBJ2-1|TRBV14
CASSPKSGRDNEQFF
>TRBJ2-3|TRBV10-3
CATNRASTDTQYF
>TRBJ2-4|TRBV7-9
CASSLTDIQYF
>TRBJ2-3|TRBV28
CASSPTGSGADTQYF
>TRBJ2-2|TRBV19
CASRGAASGANTGELFF
>TRBJ1-5|TRBV27
CASSLMVGAPGDQPQHF
>TRBJ2-1|TRBV3-1
CASSQDALTGNEQFF
>TRBJ2-7|TRBV7-2
CASSRPGQGKYEQYF
>TRBJ1-2|TRBV7-8
CASSLGDLLRTIGYTF
>TRBJ2-5|TRBV28
CASSFNPPETQYF
>TRBJ2-7|TRBV10-3
CAISAWTGTYEQYF
>TRBJ1-3|TRBV12-3/TRBV12-4
CASSPDRAVDTIYF
>TRBJ2-5|TRBV4-2
CASSPTLPGLAVQETQYF
>TRBJ1-4|TRBV4-3
CASSQDGQIGNEKLFF
>TRBJ2-7|TRBV28
CASSRVGEQYF
>TRBJ1-5|TRBV19
CASTMGGARLGNQPQHF
>TRBJ2-2|TRBV29-1
CSVGVSVGELFF
>TRBJ1-1|TRBV10-3
CAISRERTALNTEAFF
>TRBJ1-2|TRBV28
CASNRNYGYTF